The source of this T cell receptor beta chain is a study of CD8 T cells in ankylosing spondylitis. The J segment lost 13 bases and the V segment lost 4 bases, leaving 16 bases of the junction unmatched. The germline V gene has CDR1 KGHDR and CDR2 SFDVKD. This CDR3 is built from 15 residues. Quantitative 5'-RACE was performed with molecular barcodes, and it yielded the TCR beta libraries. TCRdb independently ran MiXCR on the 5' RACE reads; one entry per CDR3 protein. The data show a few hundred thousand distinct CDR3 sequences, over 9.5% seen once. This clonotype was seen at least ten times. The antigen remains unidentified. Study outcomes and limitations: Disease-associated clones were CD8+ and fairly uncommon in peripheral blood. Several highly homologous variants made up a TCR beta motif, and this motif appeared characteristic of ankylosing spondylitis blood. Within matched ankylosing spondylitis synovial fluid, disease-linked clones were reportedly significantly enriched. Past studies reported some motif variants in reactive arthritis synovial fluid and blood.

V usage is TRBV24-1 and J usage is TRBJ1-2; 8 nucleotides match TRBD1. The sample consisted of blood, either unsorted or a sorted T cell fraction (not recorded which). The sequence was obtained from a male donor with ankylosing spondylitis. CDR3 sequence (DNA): TGTGCCACCAGTGAGGGGCAGACAGGGGATTATACTTTCACCTTC. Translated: CATSEGQTGDYTFTF.